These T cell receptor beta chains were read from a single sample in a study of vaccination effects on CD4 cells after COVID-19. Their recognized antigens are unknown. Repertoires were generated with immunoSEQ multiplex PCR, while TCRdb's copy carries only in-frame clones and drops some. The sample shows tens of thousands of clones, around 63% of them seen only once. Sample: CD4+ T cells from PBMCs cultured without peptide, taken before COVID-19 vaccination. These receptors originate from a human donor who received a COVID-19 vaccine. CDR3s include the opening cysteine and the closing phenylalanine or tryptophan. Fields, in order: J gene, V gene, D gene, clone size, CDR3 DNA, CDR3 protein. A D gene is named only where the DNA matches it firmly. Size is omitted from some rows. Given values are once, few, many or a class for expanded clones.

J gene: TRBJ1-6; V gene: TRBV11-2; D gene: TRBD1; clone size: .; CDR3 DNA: TGTGCCAGCAGCTTAGATCAGGGGGGGGCTTCACCCCTCCACTTT; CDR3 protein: CASSLDQGGASPLHF
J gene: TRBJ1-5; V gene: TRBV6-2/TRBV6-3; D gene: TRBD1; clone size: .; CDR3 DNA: TGTGCCAGCAGTTGGGGACAGGGGAATCAGCCCCAGCATTTT; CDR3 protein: CASSWGQGNQPQHF
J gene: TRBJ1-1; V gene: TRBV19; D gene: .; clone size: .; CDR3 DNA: TGTGCCAGTGCCAAGGCTTGGTCGAACACTGAAGCTTTCTTT; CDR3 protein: CASAKAWSNTEAFF
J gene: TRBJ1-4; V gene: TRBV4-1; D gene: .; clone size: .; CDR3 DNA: TGCGCCAGCAGCCAAGTGGCAACTAATGAAAAACTGTTTTTT; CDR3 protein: CASSQVATNEKLFF
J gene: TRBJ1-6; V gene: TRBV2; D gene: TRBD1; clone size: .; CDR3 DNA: TGTGCCAGCAGACCAGGGGGGACGACCTCACCCCTCCACTTT; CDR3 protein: CASRPGGTTSPLHF
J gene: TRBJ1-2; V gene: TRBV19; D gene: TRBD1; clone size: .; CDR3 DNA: TGTGCCAGTAGTGCAAGGACAGGGGGCATCGATGGCTACACCTTC; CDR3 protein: CASSARTGGIDGYTF
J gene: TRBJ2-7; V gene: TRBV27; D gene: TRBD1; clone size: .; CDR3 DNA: TGTGCCAGCAGTTTATCAGGGACAGGGATCTACGAGCAGTACTTC; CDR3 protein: CASSLSGTGIYEQYF
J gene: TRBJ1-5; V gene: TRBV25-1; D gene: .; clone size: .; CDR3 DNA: TGTGCCAGCAGTGAATGGGGGAATGATCAGCCCCAGCATTTT; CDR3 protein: CASSEWGNDQPQHF
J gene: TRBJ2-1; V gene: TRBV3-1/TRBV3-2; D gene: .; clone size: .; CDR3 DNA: TGTGCCAGCAGCCAAGAGGGGGGAAATGAGCAGTTCTTC; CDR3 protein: CASSQEGGNEQFF
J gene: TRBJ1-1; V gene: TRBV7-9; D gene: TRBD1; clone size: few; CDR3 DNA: TGTGCCAGCAGCCGGACAGGGGAGACTGAAGCTTTCTTT; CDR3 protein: CASSRTGETEAFF
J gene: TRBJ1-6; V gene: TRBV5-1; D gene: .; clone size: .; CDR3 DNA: TGCGCCAGCAGCTTGAATCCCGGAGCAAATAATTCACCCCTCCACTTT; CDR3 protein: CASSLNPGANNSPLHF
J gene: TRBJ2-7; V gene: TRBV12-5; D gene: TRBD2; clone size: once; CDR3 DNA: TGTGCTAGTGGTTTGGTGGTAGCGGGAGTCTACGAGCAGTACTTC; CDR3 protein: CASGLVVAGVYEQYF
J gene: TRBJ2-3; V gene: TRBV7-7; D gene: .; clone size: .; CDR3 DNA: TGTGCCAGCAGCCCAGGCCGGACTGTCGCCACAGATACGCAGTATTTT; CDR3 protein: CASSPGRTVATDTQYF
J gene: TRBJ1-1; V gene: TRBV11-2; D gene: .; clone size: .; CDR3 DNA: TGTGCCAGCAGCTTACGGCCCACTGAAGCTTTCTTT; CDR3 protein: CASSLRPTEAFF
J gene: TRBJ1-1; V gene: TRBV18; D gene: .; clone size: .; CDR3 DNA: TGTGCCAGCTCACCCCAAAGGCGGGACTTCCAAGAAGCTTTCTTT; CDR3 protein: CASSPQRRDFQEAFF